This T cell receptor beta chain originates from a study of T-cell memory formation after mild COVID-19. Study background: For the most part, TCR clusters were specific to one donor.

TCRdb fed the 5' RACE reads into MiXCR, producing one record per CDR3 protein. Here the sample spans roughly 110,000 distinct CDR3 sequences, about 17% being singletons. This clonotype was counted a few times. Germline lookup yields CDR1 LGHNA and CDR2 YNFKEQ. The length of the CDR3 is 15 residues. J was trimmed by 8 bases and V by 6 bases; bases with no gene match: 7. The chain joins TRBV4-2 to TRBJ2-1; TRBD2 matches at 13 bases. The TCR sequence derives from an adult woman who had mild COVID-19 (a few samples of this study predate the infection). Cell type and time point are not known. Sequenced input: PBMCs or a T cell subset sorted from them (not recorded which). The CDR3 DNA is TGTGCCAGCAGTCAACTAGCGGGAGGGGGCGATGAGCAGTTCTTC. It yields the protein CASSQLAGGGDEQFF.